Included here is one T cell receptor beta chain sequence, with context. This sample is part of a study of OX40 agonist ivuxolimab in advanced cancers. About the research overall: Patients receiving dose escalation had hepatocellular carcinoma, melanoma, renal cell or head and neck cancer. Earlier treatment with anti-PD-1, anti-PD-L1 or anti-CTLA-4 was permitted, and approximately 38% had received some.

Sequenced by immunoSEQ multiplex PCR; TCRdb stores in-frame clones only, minus some. The sample records 45,000 to 65,000 clones, about 81% being singletons. V lost 8 bases and J lost 10, with 15 bases in between. The germline V gene encodes CDR1 MNHNY and CDR2 SVGAGI (reference sequence). The CDR3 totals 13 residues. The origin of this receptor is an adult with an advanced solid tumor such as melanoma, head and neck, liver or kidney cancer. The material was CD4+ or CD8+ T cells sorted from blood, obtained in a trial of the OX40 agonist ivuxolimab. V gene TRBV6-6 combines with J gene TRBJ1-6; D not certain. The CDR3 region is CASRPREGSPLHF. The DNA of the CDR3 is TGTGCCAGCCGACCCCGGGAGGGCTCACCCCTCCACTTT.